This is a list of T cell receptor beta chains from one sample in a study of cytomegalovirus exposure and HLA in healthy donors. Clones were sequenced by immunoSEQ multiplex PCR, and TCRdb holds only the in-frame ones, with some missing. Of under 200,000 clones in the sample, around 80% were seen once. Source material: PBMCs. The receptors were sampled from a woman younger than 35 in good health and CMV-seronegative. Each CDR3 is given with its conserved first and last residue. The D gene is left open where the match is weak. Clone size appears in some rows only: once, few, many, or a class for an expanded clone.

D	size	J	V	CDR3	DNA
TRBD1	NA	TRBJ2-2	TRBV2	CASSDLQGGENTGELFF	TGTGCCAGCAGTGATCTACAGGGGGGCGAGAACACCGGGGAGCTGTTTTTT
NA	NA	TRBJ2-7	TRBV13	CASSLGLVGEQYF	TGTGCCAGCAGCTTAGGCCTAGTAGGCGAGCAGTACTTC
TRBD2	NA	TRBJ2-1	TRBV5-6	CASSLVERETNEQFF	TGTGCCAGCAGCTTGGTCGAGCGGGAGACGAATGAGCAGTTCTTC
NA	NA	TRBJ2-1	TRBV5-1	CASRGDFYNEQFF	TGCGCCAGCAGAGGGGACTTCTACAATGAGCAGTTCTTC
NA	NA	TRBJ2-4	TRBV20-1	CSQLGGNIQYF	TGCAGCCAACTAGGAGGTAACATTCAGTACTTC
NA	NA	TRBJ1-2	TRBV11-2	CASTPRERGNDGYTF	TGTGCCAGCACCCCCAGAGAACGGGGTAACGATGGCTACACCTTC
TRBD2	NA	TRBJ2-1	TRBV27	CASRGRGAGEQFF	TGTGCCAGCAGGGGGAGGGGCGCGGGTGAGCAGTTCTTC
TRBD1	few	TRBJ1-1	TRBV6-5	CASSWGQFANTEAFF	TGTGCCAGCAGTTGGGGACAGTTCGCGAACACTGAAGCTTTCTTT
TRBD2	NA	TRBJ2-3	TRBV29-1	CSFSGIGPDTQYF	TGCAGTTTTAGCGGGATTGGTCCAGATACGCAGTATTTT
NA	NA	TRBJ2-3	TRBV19	CASSITGESTDTQYF	TGTGCCAGTAGTATCACGGGAGAGAGCACAGATACGCAGTATTTT
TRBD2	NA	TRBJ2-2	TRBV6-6	CASTGAGGVGELFF	TGTGCCAGCACGGGGGCGGGAGGGGTCGGGGAGCTGTTTTTT
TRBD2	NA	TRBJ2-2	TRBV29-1	CSVGGGANTGELFF	TGCAGCGTCGGGGGAGGGGCGAACACCGGGGAGCTGTTTTTT
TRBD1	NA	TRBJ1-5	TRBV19	CASGRDRGQPQHF	TGTGCCAGTGGAAGGGACAGAGGGCAGCCCCAGCATTTT
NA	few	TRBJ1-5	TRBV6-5	CASSLSEDQPQHF	TGTGCCAGCAGTCTTTCCGAGGATCAGCCCCAGCATTTT